This T cell receptor beta chain was identified during a study of blood T cells in healthy people across ages (dated by TCRdb to the mid-2010s). The study in broad terms: In model experiments, template switching captured about one uniquely barcoded TCR beta cDNA molecule for every two T cells. To track age-related changes in TCR beta repertoire diversity, the study relied on deep sequencing normalized with unique cDNA molecular identifiers. The donors were split into four age groups: young (average about 15 years), middle-aged (roughly 39), aged (62) and long-lived (approximately 80). To avoid experimental bias, donors of different ages were randomly spread across the sequencing lanes. Using the same blood draw, the study looked at two additional independent replicas of 1 million unique cDNA reads for two donors, one aged 18 to 30 and the other aged 80 or older. The full study reports these points: Observed TCR beta diversity per million T cells fell roughly linearly with age, and a significant reduction was already apparent by age approximately 41. Conclusive comparison of naive and antigen-experienced compartments was prevented by the profiling of bulk unsorted PBMCs. Estimates of total diversity based on one million sequenced T cells were considered lower bounds and underestimates. Compared with the aged group, more naive CD4+ T cells, fewer expanded clones and increased TCR diversity were shown by the long-lived group, suggesting age selection. The percentage of naive T cells measured by flow cytometry correlated strongly with observed TCR beta diversity. The CMV infection status of donors was not known, potentially confounding age-related changes in expanded clonotypes.

A distance of 25 bases separates the germline ends of V and J, which lose 3 bases and 15 bases respectively. The CDR3 sequence holds 15 residues, the cysteine and phenylalanine included. Only the CDR3 DNA stays, 45 bases, in frame from base 1. Library creation used 5' RACE. The run used an Illumina HiSeq 2500. A second PCR of roughly 7 to 11 cycles was performed with a sample-barcoded 5' primer and a J-beta primer mix. A unique molecular identifier was introduced onto each TCR beta cDNA molecule by a template-switch 5' adaptor carrying 12 random nucleotides. Each sample yielded at least 2.5 million CDR3-containing paired-end reads. The Mint cDNA synthesis kit, primed by a TRBC-specific oligonucleotide, was used to synthesize first-strand cDNA from all RNA. After uracil-DNA glycosylase treatment, a first 18-cycle PCR used universal primers M1SS and BC2_uni_R on all cDNA. Per the original workflow: Each sample was normalized by randomly selecting 1 million high-quality reads, each carrying a distinct molecular identifier. Instead of being binned into consensus sequences, reads with shared molecular identifiers were discarded. MiTCR, run with a Q25 quality threshold and the strictest error-elimination algorithm, handled CDR3 identification, clonotype clustering and error correction. A nonparametric unseen species model using Euler transformation provided a lower-bound estimate of total TCR beta diversity. The public reads were quality trimmed at Q25 with fastp and then assembled into clones with MiXCR by TCRdb, keeping productive beta chains. Each entry is one CDR3 protein sequence, shown with its most common DNA and genes. V and J calls and clone size were set by TCRdb, not the authors. The sample table lists approximately 810,000 distinct CDR3 sequences, about 28% of them with a count of one. Around a sixth of the sample comes from the top ten.

This clonotype was detected a few times. Its antigen target is currently unknown. The input lacks base qualities; no much larger clone sits a single base away. The donors were 40 or so Caucasian individuals from Russia, aged 6 to 90 years, who were systemically healthy. Each donor gave about 9.7 milliliters of peripheral blood, drawn into EDTA-treated Vacutainer tubes. Ficoll-Paque density-gradient centrifugation was used to isolate PBMCs, with at least 6.5 million per sample. Total RNA was extracted from PBMCs with Trizol reagent, with at least 6 micrograms obtained per sample. For every donor, an aliquot of PBMCs went through flow cytometry to measure the percentages of naive CD45RAhigh/CD27high T cells.

The receptor was isolated from an elderly woman in good health. The sequenced sample consisted of blood. Recombination linked TRBV12-3 or TRBV12-4 to TRBJ2-3; a tentative D match to TRBD2 spans 5 bases. In nucleotide form, the sequence is TGTGCCAGCAGTTTCGGCAGCCCTAGCACAGATATGGAATATTTT. This codes for CASSFGSPSTDMEYF.